Listed below are T cell receptor beta chains from one sample, sequenced in a study of T cell clones after liver transplantation. The data were produced by immunoSEQ multiplex PCR, yet TCRdb's version contains in-frame clones alone and is incomplete. This sample carries about 68,000 clones, roughly 92% of them seen once, and the ten largest clones take over 0.75%. Here the sequenced sample was CD4+ T cells from blood, taken roughly 25 months after liver transplant. These receptors were taken from a human patient who received a liver transplant. Some of the T cells may derive from the graft donor. Both conserved end residues are part of each CDR3. Fields, in order: J gene, clone size, D gene, V gene, CDR3 protein, CDR3 DNA. The D gene is left open where the match is weak. Rows give clone size only sometimes, using once, few, many, or a class for an expanded clone.

J gene: TRBJ1-3
clone size: -
D gene: -
V gene: TRBV28
CDR3 protein: CASSFAGVRRGNTIYF
CDR3 DNA: TGTGCCAGCAGTTTCGCCGGGGTAAGGCGAGGAAACACCATATATTTT

J gene: TRBJ2-1
clone size: -
D gene: -
V gene: TRBV6-1
CDR3 protein: CASSSEPAYNEQFF
CDR3 DNA: TGTGCCAGCAGTAGTGAGCCAGCCTACAATGAGCAGTTCTTC

J gene: TRBJ2-2
clone size: -
D gene: -
V gene: TRBV21-1
CDR3 protein: CASTLRVSGGTGELFF
CDR3 DNA: TGTGCCAGCACCTTAAGGGTTTCGGGCGGCACCGGGGAGCTGTTTTTT

J gene: TRBJ2-7
clone size: -
D gene: TRBD1
V gene: TRBV9
CDR3 protein: CASSVAPGQGSDYEQYF
CDR3 DNA: TGTGCCAGCAGCGTAGCCCCGGGACAGGGGAGTGACTACGAGCAGTACTTC

J gene: TRBJ1-4
clone size: -
D gene: TRBD1
V gene: TRBV7-9
CDR3 protein: CASSLGQGVTGGKLFF
CDR3 DNA: TGTGCCAGCAGCTTGGGACAGGGGGTAACCGGCGGGAAACTGTTTTTT

J gene: TRBJ2-2
clone size: -
D gene: -
V gene: TRBV15
CDR3 protein: CATSRASTGELFF
CDR3 DNA: TGTGCCACCAGCAGGGCCTCGACCGGGGAGCTGTTTTTT

J gene: TRBJ2-7
clone size: -
D gene: TRBD1
V gene: TRBV15
CDR3 protein: CATSPRPGQGVFEQYF
CDR3 DNA: TGTGCCACCAGTCCCCGCCCGGGACAGGGTGTATTCGAGCAGTACTTC

J gene: TRBJ1-5
clone size: -
D gene: -
V gene: TRBV18
CDR3 protein: CASSPGRNNQPQHF
CDR3 DNA: TGTGCCAGCTCACCAGGTCGGAACAATCAGCCCCAGCATTTT

J gene: TRBJ2-7
clone size: -
D gene: -
V gene: TRBV28
CDR3 protein: CASSLSGTTTYEQYF
CDR3 DNA: TGTGCCAGCAGTTTATCCGGGACAACAACCTACGAGCAGTACTTC

J gene: TRBJ2-5
clone size: -
D gene: -
V gene: TRBV7-8
CDR3 protein: CASSFRRTEETQYF
CDR3 DNA: TGTGCCAGCAGCTTTCGGAGAACCGAAGAGACCCAGTACTTC

J gene: TRBJ1-2
clone size: -
D gene: -
V gene: TRBV28
CDR3 protein: CASSLVTQGYTF
CDR3 DNA: TGTGCCAGCAGTTTAGTGACTCAGGGTTACACCTTC

J gene: TRBJ2-1
clone size: -
D gene: -
V gene: TRBV10-2
CDR3 protein: CASTPAQGLDEQFF
CDR3 DNA: TGCGCCAGCACTCCCGCTCAGGGGCTTGATGAGCAGTTCTTC

J gene: TRBJ2-5
clone size: -
D gene: -
V gene: TRBV18
CDR3 protein: CASSPTPRLETQYF
CDR3 DNA: TGTGCCAGCTCACCAACCCCTCGGTTAGAGACCCAGTACTTC

J gene: TRBJ2-1
clone size: -
D gene: TRBD2
V gene: TRBV9
CDR3 protein: CASSVALTSGRANEQFF
CDR3 DNA: TGTGCCAGCAGCGTAGCCTTGACTAGCGGGAGGGCCAATGAGCAGTTCTTC

J gene: TRBJ2-3
clone size: -
D gene: -
V gene: TRBV4-1
CDR3 protein: CASSQETSTDTQYF
CDR3 DNA: TGCGCCAGCAGCCAAGAGACTAGCACAGATACGCAGTATTTT

J gene: TRBJ1-2
clone size: -
D gene: -
V gene: TRBV5-6
CDR3 protein: CASSPNTYDYGYTF
CDR3 DNA: TGTGCCAGCAGCCCTAACACATACGACTATGGCTACACCTTC

J gene: TRBJ2-5
clone size: -
D gene: -
V gene: TRBV15
CDR3 protein: CATTRGGQETQYF
CDR3 DNA: TGTGCCACCACCCGAGGGGGTCAAGAGACCCAGTACTTC

J gene: TRBJ2-1
clone size: -
D gene: TRBD2
V gene: TRBV28
CDR3 protein: CASILAGVGNEQFF
CDR3 DNA: TGTGCCAGCATACTAGCGGGAGTTGGGAATGAGCAGTTCTTC

J gene: TRBJ2-5
clone size: -
D gene: -
V gene: TRBV7-3
CDR3 protein: CASSATPQETQYF
CDR3 DNA: TGTGCCAGCAGCGCAACGCCTCAAGAGACCCAGTACTTC

J gene: TRBJ2-3
clone size: -
D gene: TRBD1
V gene: TRBV7-2
CDR3 protein: CASSLGQGENTDTQYF
CDR3 DNA: TGTGCCAGCAGCTTAGGCCAGGGGGAAAACACAGATACGCAGTATTTT

J gene: TRBJ2-3
clone size: -
D gene: TRBD2
V gene: TRBV27
CDR3 protein: CASSSALRLAGSTDTQYF
CDR3 DNA: TGTGCCAGCAGTTCAGCGTTGAGACTAGCGGGTAGCACAGATACGCAGTATTTT

J gene: TRBJ2-5
clone size: -
D gene: -
V gene: TRBV5-1
CDR3 protein: CASSLSGLGIGDQTQYF
CDR3 DNA: TGCGCCAGCAGCTTGTCCGGTCTGGGGATCGGCGACCAGACCCAGTACTTC

J gene: TRBJ1-2
clone size: -
D gene: -
V gene: TRBV19
CDR3 protein: CASSIPGSNYGYTF
CDR3 DNA: TGTGCCAGTAGTATACCAGGGAGCAACTATGGCTACACCTTC

J gene: TRBJ2-3
clone size: -
D gene: -
V gene: TRBV7-8
CDR3 protein: CASNPNPGRRTDTQYF
CDR3 DNA: TGTGCCAGCAACCCGAATCCCGGACGTAGGACAGATACGCAGTATTTT

J gene: TRBJ1-4
clone size: -
D gene: -
V gene: TRBV6-5
CDR3 protein: CASSYSVGWANEKLFF
CDR3 DNA: TGTGCCAGCAGTTACTCGGTCGGGTGGGCTAATGAAAAACTGTTTTTT

J gene: TRBJ2-1
clone size: once
D gene: -
V gene: TRBV27
CDR3 protein: CASRAQGRLVYEQFF
CDR3 DNA: TGTGCCAGCAGGGCCCAGGGTCGTCTAGTCTATGAGCAGTTCTTC

J gene: TRBJ2-7
clone size: -
D gene: -
V gene: TRBV7-9
CDR3 protein: CASSLAGRLLAGQYF
CDR3 DNA: TGTGCCAGCAGCTTAGCGGGCCGACTACTCGCGGGGCAGTACTTC

J gene: TRBJ1-4
clone size: -
D gene: -
V gene: TRBV10-3
CDR3 protein: CAISALGQPNEKLFF
CDR3 DNA: TGTGCCATCAGTGCCCTCGGACAACCTAATGAAAAACTGTTTTTT

J gene: TRBJ2-1
clone size: -
D gene: TRBD2
V gene: TRBV27
CDR3 protein: CASSPRGSGNSYNEQFF
CDR3 DNA: TGTGCCAGCAGTCCTCGAGGTAGCGGGAACTCCTACAATGAGCAGTTCTTC

J gene: TRBJ2-2
clone size: -
D gene: -
V gene: TRBV7-2
CDR3 protein: CASSLRNAGELFF
CDR3 DNA: TGTGCCAGCAGCTTAAGAAACGCCGGGGAGCTGTTTTTT

J gene: TRBJ2-7
clone size: -
D gene: TRBD1
V gene: TRBV5-4
CDR3 protein: CASSLEQGAHEQYF
CDR3 DNA: TGTGCCAGCAGCTTGGAACAGGGGGCGCACGAGCAGTACTTC